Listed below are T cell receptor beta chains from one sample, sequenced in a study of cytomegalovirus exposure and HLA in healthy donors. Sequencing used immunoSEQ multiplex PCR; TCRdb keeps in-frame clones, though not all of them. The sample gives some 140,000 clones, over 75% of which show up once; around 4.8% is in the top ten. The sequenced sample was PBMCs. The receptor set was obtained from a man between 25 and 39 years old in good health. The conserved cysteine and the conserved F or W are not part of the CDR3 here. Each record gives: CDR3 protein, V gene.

ASSLRGGGTEAF,TRBV11-3
ASSLMAGKVGQGQPQH,TRBV7-6
ASRRSSPLYEQY,TRBV27
ASSMRAHTEAF,TRBV19
ASSLVEGPTEAF,TRBV7-9
SVRGTEYNEQF,TRBV29-1
ASSPLTSGPTENTGELF,TRBV18
ASSPKQGNEQY,TRBV19
ASSSPGLAAYNEQF,TRBV5-6
ASSPLAGAGNEQF,TRBV18
ASSVAGGQPQH,TRBV9
ASSRGLAGSYEQY,TRBV5-6
ASSLGANYNEQF,TRBV7-8
ASSQDTGVTEAF,TRBV4-3
ASRPVRDRYNEQF,TRBV14
LTSGATYNEQF,TRBV18
ASRVLPQGIDEQY,TRBV5-1
ASSLAGRNEAF,TRBV5-4
ASSLTSGGFSTDTQY,TRBV7-3
ASSQGGSDEQY,TRBV7-9
ASAREYQPQH,TRBV12-5
ASSYEGIEKLF,TRBV6-6
ASSQGLNEKLF,TRBV14
ASSKCWREATGELF,TRBV21-1
ASTSTGGAF,TRBV10-2
ASSFDQGAYEQY,TRBV7-9
ASSKPAGASYNEQF,TRBV21-1